Described below is a single T cell receptor (beta chain) sequence and its context. Other DNA sequences of this sample code for an identical CDR3. This entry belongs to a study of blood T cell repertoires in COVID-19. Produced via immunoSEQ multiplex PCR; TCRdb's table is partial and in-frame only. Of roughly 250,000 clones in the sample, 91% are singletons; the top ten hold approximately 1.2%. Recruits, aged about 18 to 100 years, lived in 24 US areas. The CDR3 length is 13 residues. Trimming removed 4 bases from V and 1 base from J, with 8 bases in between. Germline V gene lookup returns CDR1 SGHKS and CDR2 YYEKEE (reference sequence).

Sequencing was performed on PBMCs or T cells enriched from blood (not recorded which). The chain is built from TRBV5-5 and TRBJ1-1; maybe TRBD1 (5 bases). The sequence was collected from a human donor in a cohort exposed to, infected with or recovered from COVID-19 (not recorded which). The donor label of this sample is uncertain. The CDR3 coding sequence is TGTGCCAGCAGCCTACAGGAGAACACTGAAGCTTTCTTT. Translated: CASSLQENTEAFF.